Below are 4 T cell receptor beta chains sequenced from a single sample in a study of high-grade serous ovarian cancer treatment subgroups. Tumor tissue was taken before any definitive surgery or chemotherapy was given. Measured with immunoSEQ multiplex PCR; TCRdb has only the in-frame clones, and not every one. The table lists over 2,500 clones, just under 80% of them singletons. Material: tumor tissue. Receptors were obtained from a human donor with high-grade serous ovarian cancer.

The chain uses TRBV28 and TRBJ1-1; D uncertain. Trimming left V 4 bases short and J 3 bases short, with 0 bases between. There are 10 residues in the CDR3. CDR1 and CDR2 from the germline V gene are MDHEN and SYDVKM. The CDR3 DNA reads TGTGCCAGCAGTTACACTGAAGCTTTCTTT. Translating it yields CASSYTEAFF.

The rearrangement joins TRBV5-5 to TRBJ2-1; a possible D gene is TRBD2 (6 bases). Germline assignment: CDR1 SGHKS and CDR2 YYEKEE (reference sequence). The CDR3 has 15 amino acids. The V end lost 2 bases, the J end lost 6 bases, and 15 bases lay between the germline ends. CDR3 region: CASSFGTGEFNEQFF. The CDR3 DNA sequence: TGTGCCAGCAGCTTCGGGACGGGGGAATTCAATGAGCAGTTCTTC.

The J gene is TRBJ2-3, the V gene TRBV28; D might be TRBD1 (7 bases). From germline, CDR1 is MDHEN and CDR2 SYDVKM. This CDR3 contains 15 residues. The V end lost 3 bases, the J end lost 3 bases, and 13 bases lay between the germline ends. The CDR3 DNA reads TGTGCCAGCAGTTTTCTCCAGGGGGGAACAGATACGCAGTATTTT. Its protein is CASSFLQGGTDTQYF.

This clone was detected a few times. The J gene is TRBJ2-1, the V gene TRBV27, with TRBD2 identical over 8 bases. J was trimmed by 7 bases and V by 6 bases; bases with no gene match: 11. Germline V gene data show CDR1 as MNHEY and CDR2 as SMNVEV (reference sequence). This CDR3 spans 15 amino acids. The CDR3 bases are TGTGCCAGCAGCCCTGAGAGCGGGAGAGCAAATGAGCAGTTCTTC. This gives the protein CASSPESGRANEQFF.